This passage covers 13 T cell receptor beta chains from one sample sequenced in a study of post-analysis software for immune sequencing data. The study, taken as a whole, reports: Comparison of patients with controls showed four or five TRBV segments more frequent in patients, TRBV5-6, TRBV5-1 and TRBV20-1 among them.

Their antigens are not known. Sequencing libraries made from TCR beta cDNA carried unique molecular identifiers. Each CDR3 protein gets one entry after TCRdb re-called the PCR reads with MiXCR. The sample has more than 450,000 distinct CDR3 sequences, about 44% seen once. Sequenced sample: blood. Receptor source: a girl aged 5-17 years with multiple sclerosis.

The J gene is TRBJ1-2, the V gene TRBV30, with D possibly TRBD1 on 6 matching bases. The CDR3 sequence is 12 residues long. Germline assignment: CDR1 GTSNPN and CDR2 SVGIG (reference sequence). Trimming removed 4 bases from V and 2 bases from J, with 8 bases in between. CDR3 protein: CAWNQGNYGYTF. CDR3 coding DNA: TGTGCCTGGAATCAGGGGAACTATGGCTACACCTTC.

A word on this clonotype: Sequence at one end of the junction differs from germline and may be a read error. The chain uses TRBV12-3 or TRBV12-4 and TRBJ1-2; D is possibly TRBD1 (5 bases). The CDR3 has 12 amino acids. The CDR3 coding sequence is TGTGCCAGCAGTGGGCAGGGATTTGGCCACACCTTC. Protein: CASSGQGFGHTF.

This clonotype was counted a few times. The chain combines TRBV7-2 with TRBJ2-1, with 9 bases lining up with TRBD2. Trimming cost V 0 bases and J 9 bases; bases outside gene matches: 6. Germline V gene data show CDR1 as SGHTA and CDR2 as FQGNSA. The CDR3 contains 15 residues. The CDR3 sequence: CASSLAGGGASEQFF. CDR3 DNA: TGTGCCAGCAGCTTAGCCGGCGGGGGGGCGAGTGAGCAGTTCTTC.

This clonotype appeared a few times. J is TRBJ2-5 and V is TRBV20-1; 9 positions match TRBD2. The closer fit of TRBJ2-7 to the DNA end suggests the J call may be wrong. This CDR3 spans 14 amino acids. The germline V gene encodes CDR1 DFQATT and CDR2 SNEGSKA (reference sequence). CDR3 loop: CSARGRTSVYEQYF. The CDR3 DNA reads TGCAGTGCTAGAGGCCGGACTAGCGTATACGAGCAGTACTTC.

The chain employs TRBV20-1 and TRBJ2-5, with TRBD2 as a possible D gene (6 bases). This CDR3 region has 15 residues. Per germline, CDR1 DFQATT and CDR2 SNEGSKA (reference sequence). The germline V and J ends were trimmed by 3 bases and 11 bases, with 25 bases remaining between them. The CDR3 protein is CSASVPGQNIREQYF. CDR3 bases: TGCAGTGCTAGTGTACCAGGGCAGAATATACGGGAGCAGTACTTC.

A few counts support this clonotype. The chain employs TRBV5-1 and TRBJ2-5; TRBD2 matches at 7 bases. With V trimmed by 0 bases and J by 4 bases, 6 bases remained unmatched. Germline V lookup: CDR1 SGHRS, CDR2 YFSETQ. The length of the CDR3 is 15 residues. CDR3 nucleotides: TGCGCCAGCAGCTTGGCCTTTGCGGGGGTAGAGACCCAGTACTTC. Encoded protein: CASSLAFAGVETQYF.

This clonotype was detected only a few times. V gene TRBV2 combines with J gene TRBJ1-1, with 7 nucleotides matching TRBD1. The trim removed 10 bases at V and 0 bases at J, leaving 5 bases unmatched. This CDR3 spans 13 amino acids. Per the germline V gene, CDR1 is SNHLY and CDR2 is FYNNEI. CDR3 protein: CATRGTVNTEAFF. The CDR3 DNA reads TGTGCCACCAGGGGGACGGTGAACACTGAAGCTTTCTTT.

This clonotype was seen only a few times. This chain links TRBV6-5 with TRBJ1-2; 7 bases are a match to TRBD1. J was trimmed by 1 base and V by 7 bases; bases with no gene match: 12. CDR1 and CDR2 (germline): MNHEY, SVGAGI. This CDR3 has 16 amino acids. The CDR3 loop is CASTRAWDSVNYGYTF. The DNA of the CDR3 is TGTGCCAGCACCCGTGCCTGGGACAGCGTTAACTATGGCTACACCTTC.

This chain links TRBV13 with TRBJ2-7, with no clear D. Deletions cut 0 bases from V and 1 base from J, with 10 bases between. CDR3 length: 15 amino acids. Germline CDR1 PRHDT, CDR2 FYEKMQ (reference sequence). For the CDR3, the DNA is TGTGCCAGCAGCTTAGGCCGCGTTAGGTCCTACGAGCAGTACTTC. Translated: CASSLGRVRSYEQYF. Looking up the rest from reference TRBV13 and TRBJ2-7 gives the full variable domain: AAGVIQSPRHLIKEKRETATLKCYPIPRHDTVYWYQQGPGQDPQFLISFYEKMQSDKGSIPDRFSAQQFSDYHSELNMSSLELGDSALYFCASSLGRVRSYEQYFGPGTRLTVT.

The chain joins TRBV20-1 to TRBJ1-2; unclear D gene. This CDR3 region has 9 residues. Trimming removed 4 bases from V and 3 bases from J, with 0 bases in between. Germline V lookup: CDR1 DFQATT, CDR2 SNEGSKA (reference sequence). CDR3 protein: CSANYGYTF. DNA for the CDR3: TGCAGTGCTAACTATGGCTACACCTTC.

This clonotype was seen a handful of times. The chain combines TRBV12-3 or TRBV12-4 with TRBJ2-3; 8 nucleotides agree with TRBD2. The CDR3 runs 16 residues. V lost 3 bases to trimming and J lost 4 bases; unmatched junction nucleotides: 9. The CDR3 spells CASSFAGGERADTQYF. CDR3 in DNA: TGTGCCAGCAGTTTCGCGGGGGGCGAAAGGGCAGATACGCAGTATTTT.

The chain is built from TRBV4-1 and TRBJ1-4, with TRBD1 identical over 8 bases. The J segment lost 2 bases and the V segment lost 3 bases, leaving 8 bases of the junction unmatched. The CDR3 is 17 amino acids. Germline V lookup: CDR1 MGHRA, CDR2 YSYEKL. CDR3 protein: CASSQGGRGPTNEKLFF. CDR3 DNA sequence: TGCGCCAGCAGCCAGGGCGGCAGGGGGCCTACTAATGAAAAACTGTTTTTT.

V and J are TRBV29-1 and TRBJ2-3, with D possibly being TRBD2 (6 bases). In germline, CDR1 is SQVTM, CDR2 ANQGSEA. The CDR3 totals 16 residues. Between the trimmed V and J ends, which lost 6 bases and 0 bases, there was a span of 19 bases. CDR3 sequence (DNA): TGCAGCGTGGCCAAGGGTAGCGGACCCAGCACAGATACGCAGTATTTT. This encodes CSVAKGSGPSTDTQYF.